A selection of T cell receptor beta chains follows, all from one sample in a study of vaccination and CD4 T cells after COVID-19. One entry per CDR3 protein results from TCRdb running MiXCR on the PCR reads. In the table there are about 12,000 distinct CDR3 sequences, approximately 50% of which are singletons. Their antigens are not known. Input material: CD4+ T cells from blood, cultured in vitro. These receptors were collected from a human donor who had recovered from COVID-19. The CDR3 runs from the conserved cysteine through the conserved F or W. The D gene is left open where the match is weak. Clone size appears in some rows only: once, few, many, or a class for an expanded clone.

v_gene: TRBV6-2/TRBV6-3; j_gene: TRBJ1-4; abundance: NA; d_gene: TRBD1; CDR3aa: CASRDRTGDEKLFF; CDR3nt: TGTGCCAGCAGGGATCGGACAGGGGATGAAAAACTGTTTTTT
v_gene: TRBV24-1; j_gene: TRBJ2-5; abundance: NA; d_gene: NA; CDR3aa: CATSDLGGPQETQYF; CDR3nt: TGTGCCACCAGTGATTTGGGGGGGCCGCAGGAGACCCAGTACTTC
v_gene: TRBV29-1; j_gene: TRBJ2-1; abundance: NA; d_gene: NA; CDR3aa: CSVAMDGGNEQFF; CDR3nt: TGCAGCGTTGCAATGGACGGTGGGAATGAGCAGTTCTTC
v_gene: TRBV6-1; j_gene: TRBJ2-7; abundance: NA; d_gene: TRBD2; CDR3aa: CASSVIAGEQYF; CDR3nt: TGTGCCAGCAGCGTAATAGCGGGAGAGCAGTACTTC
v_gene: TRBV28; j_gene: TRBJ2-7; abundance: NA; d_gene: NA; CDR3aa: CAVCARRIAYEQYF; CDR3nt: TGTGCTGTTTGTGCCAGACGAATAGCCTACGAGCAGTACTTC
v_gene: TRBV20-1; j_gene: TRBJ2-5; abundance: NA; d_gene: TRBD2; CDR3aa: CSASTGRGGKTQYF; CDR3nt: TGCAGTGCTTCAACCGGGAGGGGGGGGAAGACCCAGTACTTC
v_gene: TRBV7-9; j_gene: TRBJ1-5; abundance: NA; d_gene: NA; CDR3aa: CASSLEGGLGQPQHF; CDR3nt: TGTGCCAGCAGCTTAGAAGGGGGGCTCGGACAGCCCCAGCATTTT
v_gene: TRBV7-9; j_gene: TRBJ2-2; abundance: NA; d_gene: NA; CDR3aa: CASSFGHWNTGELFF; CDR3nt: TGTGCCAGCAGCTTCGGACATTGGAACACCGGGGAGCTGTTTTTT
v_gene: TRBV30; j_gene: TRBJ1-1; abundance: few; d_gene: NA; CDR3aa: CAWSVQSNTEAFF; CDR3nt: TGTGCCTGGAGTGTGCAGTCGAACACTGAAGCTTTCTTT
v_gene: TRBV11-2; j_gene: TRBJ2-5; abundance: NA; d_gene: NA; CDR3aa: CASSSRHETPGETQYF; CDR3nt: TGTGCCAGCAGCTCCCGACATGAGACACCGGGAGAGACCCAGTACTTC
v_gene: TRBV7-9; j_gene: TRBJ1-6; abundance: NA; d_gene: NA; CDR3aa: CASSLVLGTPLHF; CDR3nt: TGTGCCAGCAGCTTAGTTCTCGGAACACCCCTCCACTTT
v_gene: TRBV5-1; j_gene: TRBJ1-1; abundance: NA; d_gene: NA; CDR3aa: CASSPQGGDTEAFF; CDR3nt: TGCGCCAGCAGCCCTCAGGGCGGGGACACTGAAGCTTTCTTT
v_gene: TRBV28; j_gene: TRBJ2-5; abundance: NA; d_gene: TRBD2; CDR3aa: CASSLGRGARQETQYF; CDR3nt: TGTGCCAGCAGTTTGGGGCGGGGGGCCCGACAAGAGACCCAGTACTTC
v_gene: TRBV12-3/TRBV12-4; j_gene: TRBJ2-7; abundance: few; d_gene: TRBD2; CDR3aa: CASRRTSGGYEQYF; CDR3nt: TGTGCCAGCAGGCGGACTAGCGGGGGTTACGAGCAGTACTTC
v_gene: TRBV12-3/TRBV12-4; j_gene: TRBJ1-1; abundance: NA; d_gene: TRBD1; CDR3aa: CASSNRGTEAFF; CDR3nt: TGTGCCAGCAGTAACAGGGGCACTGAAGCTTTCTTT
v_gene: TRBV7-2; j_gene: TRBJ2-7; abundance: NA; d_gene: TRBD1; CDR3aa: CASSLVGTGNYEQYF; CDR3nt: TGTGCCAGCAGCTTAGTCGGGACAGGGAACTACGAGCAGTACTTC
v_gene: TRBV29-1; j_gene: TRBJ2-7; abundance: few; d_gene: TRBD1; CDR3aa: CSVEGGLDRSSYEQYF; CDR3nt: TGCAGCGTTGAAGGTGGTTTGGACAGGAGCTCCTACGAGCAGTACTTC
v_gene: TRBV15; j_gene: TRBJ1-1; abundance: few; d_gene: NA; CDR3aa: CATRSGLENTEAFF; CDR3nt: TGTGCCACCAGATCAGGCCTTGAGAACACTGAAGCTTTCTTT
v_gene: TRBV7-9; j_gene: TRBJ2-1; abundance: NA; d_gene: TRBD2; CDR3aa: CATVAGRQNNEQFF; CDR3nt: TGTGCCACCGTAGCGGGAAGGCAAAACAATGAGCAGTTCTTC
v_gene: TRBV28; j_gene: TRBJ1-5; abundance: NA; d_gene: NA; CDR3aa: CASSLELPQPQHF; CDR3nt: TGTGCCAGCAGTTTGGAACTTCCTCAGCCCCAGCATTTT
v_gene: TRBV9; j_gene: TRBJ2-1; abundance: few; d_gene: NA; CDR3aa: CASSVGYNEQFF; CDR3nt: TGTGCCAGCAGCGTAGGGTACAATGAGCAGTTCTTC
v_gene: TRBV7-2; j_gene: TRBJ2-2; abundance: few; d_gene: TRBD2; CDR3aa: CASSLQSGANTGELFF; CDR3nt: TGTGCCAGCAGCTTACAGAGCGGGGCGAACACCGGGGAGCTGTTTTTT
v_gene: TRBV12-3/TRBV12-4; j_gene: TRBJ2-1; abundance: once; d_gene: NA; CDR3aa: CASTLNRGQGYNEQFF; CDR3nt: TGTGCCAGCACCCTAAACCGGGGGCAGGGCTACAATGAGCAGTTCTTC
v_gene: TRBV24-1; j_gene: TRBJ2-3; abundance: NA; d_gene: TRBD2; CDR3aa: CATSDALAGEGTDTQYF; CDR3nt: TGTGCCACCAGTGACGCATTAGCGGGAGAGGGCACAGATACGCAGTATTTT
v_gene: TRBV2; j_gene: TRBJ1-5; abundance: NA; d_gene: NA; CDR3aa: CASSDRGANNQPQHF; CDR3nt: TGTGCCAGCAGTGACAGGGGCGCTAACAATCAGCCCCAGCATTTT
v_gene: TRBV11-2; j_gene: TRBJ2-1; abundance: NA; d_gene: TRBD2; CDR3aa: CASSTSPAGTYNEQFF; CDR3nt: TGTGCCAGCAGCACTAGCCCAGCGGGGACCTACAATGAGCAGTTCTTC
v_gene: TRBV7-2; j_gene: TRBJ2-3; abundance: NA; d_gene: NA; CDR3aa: CASSVMGPDTQYF; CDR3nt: TGTGCCAGCAGCGTGATGGGTCCAGATACGCAGTATTTT
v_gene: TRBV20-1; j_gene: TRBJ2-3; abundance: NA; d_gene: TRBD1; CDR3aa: CSARRTGADTQYF; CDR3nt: TGCAGTGCTAGAAGGACAGGGGCAGATACGCAGTATTTT